One and the same sample provided the 28 T cell receptor beta chains below, sequenced in a study of OX40 agonist ivuxolimab in advanced cancers. Libraries were prepared by immunoSEQ multiplex PCR; TCRdb keeps only in-frame clonotypes and omits some of them. The sample has approximately 61,000 clones; around 91% are singletons. The sample in question was CD4+ or CD8+ T cells sorted from blood, obtained in a trial of the OX40 agonist ivuxolimab. The receptors derive from an adult with an advanced solid tumor such as melanoma, head and neck, liver or kidney cancer.

This rearrangement joins TRBV4-2 to TRBJ2-7; 10 bases fit TRBD2. V lost 0 bases, J lost 0 bases, and 5 bases stayed unmatched. This CDR3 is built from 17 residues. From germline, CDR1 is LGHNA and CDR2 YNFKEQ. Here the CDR3 reads CASSQDIRTSGSYEQYF. In DNA form, the CDR3 reads TGTGCCAGCAGCCAAGATATCCGGACTAGCGGCTCCTACGAGCAGTACTTC.

The chain recombines TRBV2 with TRBJ2-7; no clear D. Germline lookup yields CDR1 SNHLY and CDR2 FYNNEI. This CDR3 is built from 12 residues. The V and J ends lost 3 bases and 2 bases respectively, with 5 bases between them. CDR3: CASSDTPYEQYF. The CDR3 DNA is TGTGCCAGCAGTGACACCCCCTACGAGCAGTACTTC.

This clone was detected once. The CDR3 DNA is TGTGCCAGCAGCTTGGGCAAGAACACTGAAGCTTTCTTT. Translating it yields CASSLGKNTEAFF. This chain uses TRBV5-6 with TRBJ1-1; D call uncertain. Per the germline V gene, CDR1 is SGHDT and CDR2 is YYEEEE. V was clipped by 0 bases and J by 1 base, with 4 bases between them. The CDR3 totals 13 residues.

The rearrangement joins TRBV12-1 to TRBJ1-2. TRBV12-1 is tagged as a pseudogene. The CDR3 extends over 15 amino acids. This CDR3 reads CASSGGGGGIYGYTF. CDR3 sequence (DNA): TGTGCCAGCAGCGGGGGAGGGGGCGGTATCTATGGCTACACCTTC.

The V call is TRBV29-1, the J call TRBJ2-3; tentatively, D is TRBD2 (5 bases). V lost 7 bases and J 4 bases, leaving 12 bases between the germline ends. The CDR3 runs 12 residues. Germline-derived CDR1 and CDR2 are SQVTM and ANQGSEA. The CDR3 here is CSALGGPDTQYF. CDR3 in DNA: TGCAGCGCTCTAGGAGGCCCAGATACGCAGTATTTT.

The chain combines TRBV6-6 with TRBJ2-7; D not certain. Per the germline V gene, CDR1 is MNHNY and CDR2 is SVGAGI (reference sequence). The CDR3 spans 15 residues. V was trimmed by 4 bases and J by 4 bases, leaving 17 bases between them. In nucleotides, the CDR3 is TGTGCCAGCAGTTTCTCGACCCCGGCGGAGTACGAGCAGTACTTC. It translates to CASSFSTPAEYEQYF.

This chain connects TRBV7-2 to TRBJ1-1, with 8 bases that match TRBD1. The germline V gene encodes CDR1 SGHTA and CDR2 FQGNSA. This CDR3 has 17 amino acids. Trimming took 4 bases from V and 0 from J; bases not matched to a gene: 10. The CDR3 DNA sequence: TGTGCCAGCAGCTCCGGGGCGGCAGGGGGCATGAACACTGAAGCTTTCTTT. Protein sequence: CASSSGAAGGMNTEAFF. Full variable domain (outside the CDR3, taken from reference TRBV7-2 and TRBJ1-1): GAGVSQSPSNKVTEKGKDVELRCDPISGHTALYWYRQSLGQGLEFLIYFQGNSAPDKSGLPSDRFSAERTGGSVSTLTIQRTQQEDSAVYLCASSSGAAGGMNTEAFFGQGTRLTVV.

This clone was detected only once. J is TRBJ2-1 and V is TRBV19; no clear D. The CDR3 sequence is 13 residues long. CDR1 and CDR2 (germline): LNHDA, SQIVND (reference sequence). The V end lost 1 base, the J end lost 9 bases, and 10 bases lay between the germline ends. CDR3 protein: CASSIGTVTEQFF. CDR3 DNA sequence: TGTGCCAGTAGTATAGGGACCGTTACTGAGCAGTTCTTC.

This chain uses TRBV28 with TRBJ1-1; D is ambiguous. CDR1 is MDHEN, CDR2 SYDVKM, per germline. The CDR3 length is 10 residues. V gave up 4 bases and J gave up 7 bases, with 4 bases separating them. The CDR3 here is CASSSIEAFF. CDR3 in DNA: TGTGCCAGCAGTTCTATTGAAGCTTTCTTT.

As to this clone: At one end the junction does not follow the germline gene, possibly because of a read error. J is TRBJ1-1 and V is TRBV7-9; the D is unclear. Germline V CDR1 and CDR2: SEHNR, FQNEAQ (reference sequence). The CDR3 covers 9 residues. CDR3 sequence reads: CASSPEEVF. Here the CDR3 DNA reads TGTGCCAGCAGCCCAGAGGAGGTATTT.

The gene calls are TRBV27 and TRBJ2-3, with D possibly TRBD1 on 5 matching bases. The ends were cut back, 2 bases at V and 5 bases at J, with 14 bases in the middle. The CDR3 extends over 15 amino acids. The germline CDR1 and CDR2 sequences are MNHEY and SMNVEV (reference sequence). The CDR3, as DNA: TGTGCCAGCAGTTTAGTCACAGGCCTTGGAGATACGCAGTATTTT. Protein sequence: CASSLVTGLGDTQYF.

The chain recombines TRBV4-3 with TRBJ2-7, with 8 bases that match TRBD2. Losses at the gene ends were 0 bases for V and 3 bases for J; bases not matched to a gene: 10. Germline CDR1 reads LGHNA; CDR2 reads YSLEER. CDR3 length: 17 residues. Here the CDR3 DNA reads TGCGCCAGCAGCCAAGATCTAGAGGCGGGAGGTAGCTACGAGCAGTACTTC. Amino acid sequence: CASSQDLEAGGSYEQYF.

The chain combines TRBV19 with TRBJ2-5; the match to TRBD1 covers 7 bases. Germline V gene lookup returns CDR1 LNHDA and CDR2 SQIVND (reference sequence). The CDR3 sequence is 16 residues long. The trim removed 6 bases at V and 1 base at J, leaving 11 bases unmatched. This CDR3 is CASSIGTETPQETQYF. CDR3 coding DNA: TGTGCCAGTAGCATCGGGACAGAGACTCCCCAAGAGACCCAGTACTTC.

The chain is built from TRBV6-6 and TRBJ1-1; no firm D call. The CDR3 consists of 13 residues. Germline values: CDR1 MNHNY, CDR2 SVGAGI (reference sequence). V was pared by 0 bases and J by 11 bases, with 13 bases between. In DNA, the CDR3 is TGTGCCAGCAGTTACTCGAGCACTGCCCGGGCTTTCTTT. It codes for CASSYSSTARAFF.

The V and J genes are TRBV27 and TRBJ2-7; TRBD2 matches at 8 bases. The CDR3 sequence is 17 residues long. V dropped 4 bases and J dropped 0; count of bases not matched to a gene: 11. CDR1 and CDR2 (germline): MNHEY, SMNVEV (reference sequence). CDR3 sequence (DNA): TGTGCCAGCAGTTACGGCGGGGGGTCACGTCCCTCCTACGAGCAGTACTTC. Translation gives CASSYGGGSRPSYEQYF.

The chain couples TRBV6-1 to TRBJ1-5; TRBD1 might be the D (5 bases). V lost 4 bases and J lost 3, with 10 bases in between. Germline V gene lookup returns CDR1 MNHNS and CDR2 SASEGT. CDR3 length: 14 amino acids. CDR3 sequence reads: CASSVDRNNQPQHF. The DNA for the CDR3 is TGTGCCAGCAGTGTCGACAGAAACAATCAGCCCCAGCATTTT.

This clone was found once. The chain joins TRBV4-3 to TRBJ1-1; D gene ambiguous. CDR1 and CDR2 (germline): LGHNA, YSLEER. The CDR3 length is 15 residues. V dropped 0 bases and J dropped 1 base, with 9 bases sitting between them. CDR3 residues: CASSQDPSRNTEAFF. In nucleotides, the CDR3 is TGCGCCAGCAGCCAAGATCCCTCCAGGAACACTGAAGCTTTCTTT.

The chain has TRBV11-2 and TRBJ2-7, with TRBD1 matching over 8 bases. The CDR3 spans 15 residues. The V gene end was trimmed by 4 bases and the J gene end by 4 bases; junction bases not matched to a gene: 9. Germline lookup yields CDR1 SGHAT and CDR2 FQNNGV. The CDR3 reads CASSSPGTGKYEQYF. The DNA for the CDR3 is TGTGCCAGCAGCTCACCCGGGACAGGAAAATACGAGCAGTACTTC.

This chain joins TRBV7-9 and TRBJ2-7, with TRBD2 as a possible D gene (6 bases). Trimming pared 6 bases from V and 8 bases from J, leaving 11 bases between. The CDR3 contains 11 residues. Germline V CDR1 and CDR2: SEHNR, FQNEAQ (reference sequence). DNA for the CDR3: TGTGCCAGCAGTCCTGGGGGGAAGCAGTACTTC. Translated: CASSPGGKQYF.

V is TRBV27 and J is TRBJ2-7, with TRBD1 identical over 10 bases. This CDR3 comprises 14 residues. Trimming cost V 5 bases and J 2 bases; bases outside gene matches: 3. Germline assignment: CDR1 MNHEY and CDR2 SMNVEV (reference sequence). Here the CDR3 reads CASSPGQGAYEQYF. The CDR3, as DNA: TGTGCCAGCAGTCCTGGACAGGGGGCCTACGAGCAGTACTTC.

The genes are TRBV19 and TRBJ2-1, with 8 bases matching TRBD2. The CDR3 spans 17 residues. Germline CDR1 and CDR2: LNHDA and SQIVND (reference sequence). The V gene end was trimmed by 3 bases and the J gene end by 7 bases; junction bases not matched to a gene: 14. CDR3 residues: CASSIPSGLGSRNEQFF. As DNA, the CDR3 is TGTGCCAGTAGTATTCCCTCGGGACTAGGGTCCCGGAATGAGCAGTTCTTC.

This chain links TRBV27 with TRBJ2-7; 9 bases align to TRBD1. The CDR3 sequence is 13 residues long. V was pared by 5 bases and J by 4 bases, with 3 bases of the junction left unmatched. Germline V gives CDR1 MNHEY, CDR2 SMNVEV (reference sequence). CDR3 in amino acids: CASSPGTGYEQYF. The CDR3 DNA sequence: TGTGCCAGCAGTCCGGGGACAGGGTACGAGCAGTACTTC.

V and J are TRBV18 and TRBJ2-7; 7 bases match TRBD2. This CDR3 comprises 17 residues. The germline gives CDR1 KGHSH, CDR2 LQKENI. Unmatched junction bases numbered 16, after V lost 6 bases and J lost 2 bases. CDR3 residues: CASSLTTRGGVAYEQYF. In DNA, the CDR3 is TGTGCCAGCTCCCTAACTACCCGGGGAGGGGTGGCCTACGAGCAGTACTTC.

The chain recombines TRBV7-2 with TRBJ2-7, with 7 bases matching TRBD2. The length of the CDR3 is 14 residues. V was pared by 2 bases and J by 2 bases, with 3 bases of the junction left unmatched. CDR1 is SGHTA and CDR2 is FQGNSA in the germline V gene. The CDR3 sequence is CASSLPSGTYEQYF. The CDR3 bases are TGTGCCAGCAGCTTACCTAGCGGAACCTACGAGCAGTACTTC.

The chain has TRBV9 and TRBJ2-7, with TRBD2 matching 8 bases. Germline CDR1 reads SGDLS; CDR2 reads YYNGEE. This CDR3 contains 12 residues. The CDR3 DNA is TGTGCTTCCGGGACTAGCTCCTACGAGCAGTACTTC. This sequence encodes CASGTSSYEQYF.

CDR3 region: CASSSSTVPLGDYGYTF. CDR3 nucleotide sequence: TGTGCCAGCAGCTCCTCGACAGTGCCATTGGGGGACTATGGCTACACCTTC. The chain recombines TRBV27 with TRBJ1-2; D might be TRBD1 (5 bases). CDR1 is MNHEY and CDR2 is SMNVEV in the germline V gene (reference sequence). V lost 6 bases and J lost 3, with 23 bases in between. The CDR3 contains 17 residues.

The CDR3 DNA reads as TGCGCCAGCAGCTCGCCGATAGCGGGGCCGCCTATGGAGCAGTACTTC. Amino acid sequence: CASSSPIAGPPMEQYF. The gene calls are TRBV5-1 and TRBJ2-7, with 8 nucleotides matching TRBD2. The CDR3 spans 16 residues. Looked up from germline, CDR1 is SGHRS and CDR2 is YFSETQ. With V trimmed by 3 bases and J by 7 bases, 15 bases remained unmatched.

The V and J genes are TRBV11-2 and TRBJ2-7, with 9 bases that match TRBD1. V trimming: 5 bases; J trimming: 5 bases; junction bases outside the gene matches: 7. Germline lookup yields CDR1 SGHAT and CDR2 FQNNGV. CDR3 size: 14 residues. The CDR3 DNA reads TGTGCCAGCAGCATCCGGGACAGGGTGCACGAGCAGTACTTC. Translating gives CASSIRDRVHEQYF. Combining the CDR3 with reference TRBV11-2 and TRBJ2-7 gives the whole variable domain EAGVAQSPRYKIIEKRQSVAFWCNPISGHATLYWYQQILGQGPKLLIQFQNNGVVDDSQLPKDRFSAERLKGVDSTLKIQPAKLEDSAVYLCASSIRDRVHEQYFGPGTRLTVT.